Here is one TCR beta chain with its context. The data derive from a study of control samples from healthy donors and cancer patients. Assay used: immunoSEQ multiplex PCR; TCRdb lists only in-frame clones, some missing. The data hold tens of thousands of clones, with less than 85% observed a single time. Germline V lookup: CDR1 MNHEY, CDR2 SVGAGI. CDR3 length equals 13 residues. The V end was cut by 6 bases, the J end by 2 bases, with 11 bases between. This clonotype was obtained from a man aged 70 or older with lung cancer. V and J are TRBV6-5 and TRBJ2-7, with D perhaps TRBD2 (5 bases). Sequenced input: PBMCs. CDR3 loop: CASRPRRTYEQYF. The CDR3 DNA reads as TGTGCCAGCAGGCCCCGGAGGACCTACGAGCAGTACTTC.